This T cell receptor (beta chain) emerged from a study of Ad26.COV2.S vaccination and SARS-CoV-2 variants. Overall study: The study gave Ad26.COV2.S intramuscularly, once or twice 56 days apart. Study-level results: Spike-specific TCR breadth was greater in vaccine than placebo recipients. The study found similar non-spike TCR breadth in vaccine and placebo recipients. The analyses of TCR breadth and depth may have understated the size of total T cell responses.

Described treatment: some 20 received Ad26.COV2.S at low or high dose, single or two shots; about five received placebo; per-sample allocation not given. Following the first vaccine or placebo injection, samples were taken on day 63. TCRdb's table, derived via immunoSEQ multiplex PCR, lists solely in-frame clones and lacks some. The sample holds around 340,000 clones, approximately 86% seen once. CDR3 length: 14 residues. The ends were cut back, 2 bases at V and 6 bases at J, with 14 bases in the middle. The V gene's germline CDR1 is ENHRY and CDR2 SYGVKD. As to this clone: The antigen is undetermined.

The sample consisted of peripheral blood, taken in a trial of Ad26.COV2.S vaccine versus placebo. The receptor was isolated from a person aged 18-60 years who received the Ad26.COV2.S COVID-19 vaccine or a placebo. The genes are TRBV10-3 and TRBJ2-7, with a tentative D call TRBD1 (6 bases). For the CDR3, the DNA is TGTGCCATCAGTGAGGGGGACACGTCACTCGAGCAGTACTTC. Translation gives CAISEGDTSLEQYF.